A single sample gave rise to the 16 T cell receptor beta chains below, sequenced in a study of graft-versus-host responses after intestinal transplantation. Here immunoSEQ multiplex PCR was the method, and the copy in TCRdb shows in-frame clones only, minus some. This table holds about 97,000 clones, roughly 90% found once. The sample was PBMCs, taken 450 to 480 days after intestinal transplant. Source of these receptors: a human patient who received an intestinal transplant, so some T cells may come from the graft donor.

As concerns this clone: One end of the junction varies from germline; a read error may be responsible. The V call is TRBV6-1, the J call TRBJ2-6; possibly TRBD1 for D (5 bases). The V gene's germline CDR1 is MNHNS and CDR2 SASEGT. This CDR3 region has 16 residues. The CDR3 region is CASSEGVGSGANVLTF. The CDR3, as DNA: TGTGCCAGCAGCGAAGGGGTCGGCTCTGGGGCCAACGTCCTGACTTTC.

The V gene is TRBV9, the J gene TRBJ1-2; no reliable D call. The CDR3 is made up of 12 amino acids. CDR1 SGDLS and CDR2 YYNGEE come from the germline V gene. The V end was cut by 4 bases, the J end by 4 bases, with 8 bases between. The CDR3: CASSTDGYGYTF. Written as DNA, the CDR3 is TGTGCCAGCAGCACTGACGGCTATGGCTACACCTTC.

Comments on this clone: Likely a read error: the CDR3 ends without its conserved phenylalanine or tryptophan. CDR3 DNA sequence: TGCGCCAGCTCTTTTTTCCAGGGAGCCGAGCAGTACCTC. Residues: CASSFFQGAEQYL. V usage is TRBV10-1 and J usage is TRBJ2-7; D possibly matches TRBD1 or TRBD2 (5 bases each). Between the trimmed V and J ends, which lost 8 bases and 6 bases, there was a span of 17 bases. There are 13 residues in the CDR3. The germline gives CDR1 WNHNN, CDR2 SYGVQD (reference sequence).

Here the CDR3 DNA reads TGTGCCAGCAGTTACGGGACAGGGAGTTTCTCTGAAGCTTTCTTT. Encoded protein: CASSYGTGSFSEAFF. The chain employs TRBV6-5 and TRBJ1-1; TRBD1 aligns across 9 bases. V lost 2 bases, J lost 6 bases, and 7 bases stayed unmatched. This CDR3 is built from 15 residues. Looked up from germline, CDR1 is MNHEY and CDR2 is SVGAGI.

This clone was recorded once. The V and J genes are TRBV18 and TRBJ1-2; D is unclear. Germline CDR1 and CDR2: KGHSH and LQKENI. This CDR3 is 12 amino acids long. With 2 bases removed from V and 8 bases from J, the gap between germline ends came to 9 bases. CDR3 in amino acids: CASSPITIGYTF. The CDR3 DNA reads as TGTGCCAGCTCACCAATCACGATCGGCTACACCTTC.

The chain uses TRBV6-5 and TRBJ1-1; unclear D gene. The germline CDR1 and CDR2 sequences are MNHEY and SVGAGI. The CDR3 totals 14 residues. The ends were cut back, 2 bases at V and 0 bases at J, with 7 bases in the middle. CDR3 nucleotides: TGTGCCAGCAGTTACCAGGACGTGAACACTGAAGCTTTCTTT. It encodes CASSYQDVNTEAFF.

The J gene is TRBJ2-3, the V gene TRBV12-5; D ambiguous. From germline, CDR1 is LGHNT and CDR2 FRNRAP. V was shortened by 1 base and J by 2 bases, with 10 bases between the two germline ends. The CDR3 runs 15 residues. The CDR3 protein is CASGLGWEYTDTQYF. Here the CDR3 DNA reads TGTGCTAGTGGTTTGGGCTGGGAATACACAGATACGCAGTATTTT.

The chain couples TRBV5-6 to TRBJ2-1, with unresolved D. Trimming cost V 3 bases and J 6 bases, with 7 bases left between them. CDR1 is SGHDT, CDR2 YYEEEE, per germline. This CDR3 spans 12 amino acids. CDR3 DNA sequence: TGTGCCAGCAGCTATCATATCAATGAGCAGTTCTTC. Amino acids: CASSYHINEQFF.

The chain couples TRBV13 to TRBJ2-7; D is undetermined. This CDR3 spans 13 amino acids. Trimming left V 0 bases short and J 5 bases short, with 8 bases between. Germline V lookup: CDR1 PRHDT, CDR2 FYEKMQ (reference sequence). DNA for the CDR3: TGTGCCAGCAGCTTAGGAGAGACGGACGAGCAGTACTTC. As protein: CASSLGETDEQYF.

This sequence joins TRBV4-2 and TRBJ2-3, with D possibly being TRBD2 (6 bases). V lost 0 bases and J lost 6, with 16 bases in between. Germline CDR1 LGHNA, CDR2 YNFKEQ. CDR3 size: 16 residues. The CDR3 region has the DNA TGTGCCAGCAGCCAAGAGAGGGGCGGGGACGGGGATACGCAGTATTTT. This gives the protein CASSQERGGDGDTQYF.

The CDR3 nucleotides read TGTGCCAGCAGTGAAAGCCAGGCCTATGGCTACACCTTC. Translated, it gives CASSESQAYGYTF. The rearrangement uses TRBV2 and TRBJ1-2; D not certain. This CDR3 contains 13 residues. V lost 2 bases to trimming and J lost 4 bases, with 8 bases between them. Germline CDR1 SNHLY, CDR2 FYNNEI.

V usage is TRBV7-9 and J usage is TRBJ2-7; 7 nucleotides line up with TRBD2. CDR3 size: 14 residues. In germline, CDR1 is SEHNR, CDR2 FQNEAQ (reference sequence). V shed 7 bases and J 0 bases; nucleotides not matched to a gene: 6. DNA of the CDR3: TGTGCCAGCACCAAAACGGGGGGCTCCTACGAGCAGTACTTC. Translated: CASTKTGGSYEQYF.

The chain carries TRBV27 and TRBJ1-1, with 10 nucleotides matching TRBD1. There are 13 residues in the CDR3. The trim removed 8 bases at V and 8 bases at J, leaving 8 bases unmatched. The germline V gene has CDR1 MNHEY and CDR2 SMNVEV (reference sequence). CDR3 loop: CASGGQGVPEAFF. CDR3 sequence (DNA): TGTGCCAGCGGAGGACAGGGGGTCCCCGAAGCTTTCTTT.

The chain has TRBV6-1 and TRBJ1-6, with TRBD1 matching 9 bases. The germline CDR1 and CDR2 sequences are MNHNS and SASEGT. CDR3 size: 14 residues. The junction had 2 bases not matched to a gene; V was cut back by 6 bases and J by 5 bases. The CDR3 DNA is TGTGCCAGCAGCCGGGACAGGGATAATTCACCCCTCCACTTT. This translates into CASSRDRDNSPLHF.

The V gene is TRBV6-4, the J gene TRBJ2-2; D is unresolved. With 0 bases removed from V and 5 bases from J, the gap between germline ends came to 10 bases. In germline, CDR1 is MRHNA, CDR2 SNTAGT. The CDR3 is made up of 15 amino acids. The chain's CDR3 is CASSDSNRPTGELFF. In nucleotides, the CDR3 is TGTGCCAGCAGTGACTCAAACAGACCAACCGGGGAGCTGTTTTTT.

The V gene is TRBV23-1, the J gene TRBJ2-1, with D uncertain. TRBV23-1 is reported as an ORF; its role is uncertain. Trimming removed 0 bases from V and 3 bases from J, with 21 bases in between. The CDR3 covers 19 residues. The DNA of the CDR3 is TGCGCCAGCAGTCAATCTCTCCCAACCCGAAAGCGAAGCTACAATGAGCAGTTCTTC. This encodes CASSQSLPTRKRSYNEQFF.